This T cell receptor beta chain was identified during a study of T cell responses to AZD1222 COVID-19 vaccine. The study, taken as a whole, reports: Most donors were white British and more were female, and clonal diversity was possibly underestimated. Repertoires in all cases were sampled only once the peak T cell response had passed.

Measured with immunoSEQ multiplex PCR; TCRdb has only the in-frame clones, and not every one. The sample includes 150,000 or so clones, 80% to 95% of them seen just once. Per germline, CDR1 MRHNA and CDR2 SNTAGT. The CDR3 covers 14 residues. The germline V and J ends were trimmed by 0 bases and 6 bases, with 9 bases remaining between them. For this clone: Its antigen is undetermined.

Sequenced material: peripheral blood, taken on day 0 of MenACWY control vaccination. The chain combines TRBV6-4 with TRBJ2-1; the D gene could be TRBD1 or TRBD2 (5 bases each). The receptor's source is an adult in good health. The CDR3 protein is CASSDSGTSNEQFF. DNA for the CDR3: TGTGCCAGCAGTGACTCCGGGACCTCCAATGAGCAGTTCTTC.